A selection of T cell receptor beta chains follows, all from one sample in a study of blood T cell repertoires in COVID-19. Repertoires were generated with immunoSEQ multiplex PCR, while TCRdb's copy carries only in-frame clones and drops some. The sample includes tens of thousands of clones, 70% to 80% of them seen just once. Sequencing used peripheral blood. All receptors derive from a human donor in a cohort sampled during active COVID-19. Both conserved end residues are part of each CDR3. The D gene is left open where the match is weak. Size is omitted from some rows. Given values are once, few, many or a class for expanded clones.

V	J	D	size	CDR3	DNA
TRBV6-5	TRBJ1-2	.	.	CASRGTLYGYGYTF	TGTGCCAGCAGAGGGACTCTGTATGGGTATGGCTACACCTTC
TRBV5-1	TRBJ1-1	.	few	CASSLDRLNTEAFF	TGCGCCAGCAGCTTGGACAGGTTGAACACTGAAGCTTTCTTT
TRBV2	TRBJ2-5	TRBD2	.	CAITASGNHKTQYF	TGTGCCATAACGGCTAGCGGGAATCACAAGACCCAGTACTTC
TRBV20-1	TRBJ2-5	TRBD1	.	CSASRGQGLYF	TGCAGTGCTAGCCGGGGACAGGGCCTGTACTTC
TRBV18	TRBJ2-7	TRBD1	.	CASSRPGTGGHEQYF	TGTGCCAGCTCGCGTCCCGGGACAGGGGGGCACGAGCAGTACTTC
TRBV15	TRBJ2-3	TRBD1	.	CATSREPGQGADTQYF	TGTGCCACCAGCAGGGAACCGGGACAGGGGGCAGATACGCAGTATTTT
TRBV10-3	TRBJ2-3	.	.	CAINRSGGDTQYF	TGTGCCATCAACCGGAGCGGCGGGGATACGCAGTATTTT
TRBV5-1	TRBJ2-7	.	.	CASSLGTNDEQYF	TGCGCCAGCAGCTTGGGAACTAACGACGAGCAGTACTTC
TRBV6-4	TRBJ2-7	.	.	CASIRRRTINEQYF	TGTGCCAGCATTCGACGGAGGACTATCAACGAGCAGTACTTC
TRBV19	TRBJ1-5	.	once	CASSPGAGNQPQHF	TGTGCCAGTAGCCCAGGGGCCGGCAATCAGCCCCAGCATTTT
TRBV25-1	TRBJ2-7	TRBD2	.	CASSESGAQSNEQYF	TGTGCCAGCAGTGAAAGCGGGGCGCAAAGTAACGAGCAGTACTTC
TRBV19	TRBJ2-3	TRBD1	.	CATRDRVGDTQYF	TGTGCCACCCGGGACAGGGTAGGAGATACGCAGTATTTT
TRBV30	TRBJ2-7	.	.	CAATTRPLPGEQYF	TGTGCCGCAACTACAAGGCCCCTGCCGGGTGAGCAGTACTTC
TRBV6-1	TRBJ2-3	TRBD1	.	CASSDPTGSTDTQYF	TGTGCCAGCAGTGACCCGACAGGGAGCACAGATACGCAGTATTTT
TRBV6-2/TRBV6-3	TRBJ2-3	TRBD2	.	CASSYGGTSGRATDTQYF	TGTGCCAGCAGTTACGGGGGGACTAGCGGGAGGGCCACAGATACGCAGTATTTT
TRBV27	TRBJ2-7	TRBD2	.	CASSLLAGRYEQYF	TGTGCCAGCAGTTTACTAGCGGGACGCTACGAGCAGTACTTC
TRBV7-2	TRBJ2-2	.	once	CASSLVPSGTGELFF	TGTGCCAGCAGCTTAGTCCCGTCCGGGACCGGGGAGCTGTTTTTT
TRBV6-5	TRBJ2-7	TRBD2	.	CATGTSGYEQYF	TGTGCCACCGGGACTAGCGGTTACGAGCAGTACTTC
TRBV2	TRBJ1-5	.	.	CASKGDQHF	TGTGCCAGCAAGGGGGACCAGCATTTT
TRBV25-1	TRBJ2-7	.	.	CASAPRSSTYEQYF	TGTGCCAGCGCCCCACGGTCGTCCACCTACGAGCAGTACTTC
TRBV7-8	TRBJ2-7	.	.	CASSVNGGTSSYEQYF	TGTGCCAGCAGCGTAAACGGCGGAACTAGCTCCTACGAGCAGTACTTC
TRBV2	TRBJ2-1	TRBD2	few	CASSDRVAGGLNEQFF	TGTGCCAGCAGTGATAGGGTAGCGGGAGGGCTGAATGAGCAGTTCTTC
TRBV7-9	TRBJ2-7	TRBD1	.	CASAWGQVPREQYF	TGTGCCAGCGCCTGGGGACAGGTCCCTCGCGAGCAGTACTTC
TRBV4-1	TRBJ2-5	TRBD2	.	CASSQDDWGGETQYF	TGCGCCAGCAGCCAAGATGATTGGGGGGGTGAGACCCAGTACTTC
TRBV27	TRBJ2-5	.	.	CASSPEWQGGQETQYF	TGTGCCAGCAGTCCCGAGTGGCAGGGGGGCCAAGAGACCCAGTACTTC
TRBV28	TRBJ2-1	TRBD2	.	CASSLEGLVGNEQFF	TGTGCCAGCAGTTTAGAGGGACTAGTGGGCAATGAGCAGTTCTTC
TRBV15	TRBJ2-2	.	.	CATSRDFNAGELFF	TGTGCCACCAGCAGAGATTTTAATGCCGGGGAGCTGTTTTTT
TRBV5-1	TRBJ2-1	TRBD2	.	CASSLNFGGRANEQFF	TGCGCCAGCAGCTTGAATTTTGGCGGGAGGGCCAATGAGCAGTTCTTC
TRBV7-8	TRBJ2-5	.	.	CASSPGQRETQYF	TGTGCCAGCAGCCCAGGACAGAGAGAGACCCAGTACTTC
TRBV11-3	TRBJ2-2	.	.	CASSDDYTGELFF	TGTGCCAGCAGCGACGACTACACCGGGGAGCTGTTTTTT
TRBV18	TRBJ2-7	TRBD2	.	CASSRTSGDSYEQYF	TGTGCCAGCTCGCGGACTAGCGGGGACTCCTACGAGCAGTACTTC
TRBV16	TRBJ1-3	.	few	CASSQVGSHSGNTIYF	TGTGCCAGCAGCCAAGTGGGCAGCCACTCTGGAAACACCATATATTTT
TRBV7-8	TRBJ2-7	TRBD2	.	CASSWTSGSYEQYF	TGTGCCAGCAGCTGGACTAGCGGGAGTTACGAGCAGTACTTC
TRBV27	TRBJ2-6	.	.	CASSLYSGVGANVLTF	TGTGCCAGCAGTTTATATTCAGGGGTTGGGGCCAACGTCCTGACTTTC
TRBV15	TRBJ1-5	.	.	CATSLTGVNQPQHF	TGTGCCACCAGCTTGACCGGAGTGAATCAGCCCCAGCATTTT